This TCR beta chain was observed in a study of blood T cell repertoires in COVID-19. CDR3 size: 12 residues. Germline V gene data show CDR1 as GTSNPN and CDR2 as SVGIG (reference sequence). V was clipped by 1 base and J by 3 bases, with 7 bases between them. Clinical history as reported by participants underpinned cohort assignment. Each recovered donor of Cohort 3 presented with two negative PCRs, clearance, or symptom resolution. Per the authors' pipeline: Amplification of reference gene primers was used by the study to estimate nucleated cell counts. Clones were read by immunoSEQ multiplex PCR, and TCRdb kept only the in-frame ones, dropping some. Clonal size and the V and J genes are those of that table, whereas D and trimming came from the DNA. The data show 170,000 or so clones, with 87% seen just once and 7% to 7.5% held by the top ten.

J is TRBJ2-7 and V is TRBV30; no clear D gene. This clonotype was sampled from a woman aged 50 to 60 who had recovered from COVID-19. The sequenced sample was PBMCs or T cells enriched from blood (not recorded which). CDR3: CAWSGTFYEQYF. CDR3 DNA sequence: TGTGCCTGGAGTGGAACATTCTACGAGCAGTACTTC.